The 30 T cell receptor beta chains in this list originate from one sample, sequenced in a study of T-cell memory formation after mild COVID-19. TCRdb reanalysed the 5' RACE reads using MiXCR and keeps one entry per CDR3 protein. This sample has 350,000 to 400,000 distinct CDR3 sequences, with 13% to 15% found just once. Input material: PBMCs or a T cell subset sorted from them (not recorded which). These receptors all stem from a man between 18 and 29 years old who had mild COVID-19 (a few samples of this study predate the infection). Cell type and time point are not known.

The chain is built from TRBV7-2 and TRBJ2-5; possible D gene TRBD1, 6 bases. Trimming left V 5 bases short and J 0 bases short, with 10 bases between. This CDR3 is 14 amino acids long. The germline CDR1 and CDR2 sequences are SGHTA and FQGNSA. The CDR3 reads CASSQQGYQETQYF. The CDR3 bases are TGTGCCAGCAGCCAACAGGGTTACCAAGAGACCCAGTACTTC.

This sequence joins TRBV4-1 and TRBJ2-5; D gene ambiguous. This CDR3 contains 15 residues. Trimming shortened V by 0 bases and J by 2 bases, and 10 bases separated the two germline ends. Germline values: CDR1 MGHRA, CDR2 YSYEKL. CDR3 sequence: CASSQDWAIQETQYF. CDR3 coding DNA: TGCGCCAGCAGCCAAGATTGGGCTATTCAAGAGACCCAGTACTTC.

The chain employs TRBV6-1 and TRBJ2-7; D is unresolved. Trimming shortened V by 2 bases and J by 7 bases, and 12 bases separated the two germline ends. The CDR3 is 13 amino acids. Germline CDR1 reads MNHNS; CDR2 reads SASEGT. The chain's CDR3 is CASSETPSLEQYV. Here the CDR3 DNA reads TGTGCCAGCAGTGAAACCCCCTCCTTGGAGCAGTACGTC.

The rearrangement links TRBV18 to TRBJ2-5; 9 nucleotides agree with TRBD2. J gave up 5 bases and V 3 bases, and 13 bases lay outside the gene matches. Germline V gene sequence: CDR1 KGHSH, CDR2 LQKENI. The CDR3 runs to 17 residues. This CDR3 is CASSPPGTSSFQETQYF. CDR3 DNA: TGTGCCAGCTCACCTCCCGGGACTAGCTCATTTCAGGAGACCCAGTACTTC.

This chain uses TRBV9 with TRBJ2-7, with D unresolved. CDR3 size: 14 residues. With 4 bases removed from V and 0 bases from J, the gap between germline ends came to 11 bases. Germline assignment: CDR1 SGDLS and CDR2 YYNGEE. The CDR3 DNA is TGTGCCAGCAGCCCTGGGGTTTTCTCCTACGAGCAGTACTTC. It specifies CASSPGVFSYEQYF.

In this sample, this clonotype turned up a few times. CDR3 nucleotides: TGCGCCAGCAGCCCCTTGGGCAGATCCACTGAAGCTTTCTTT. It codes for CASSPLGRSTEAFF. The chain combines TRBV4-1 with TRBJ1-1; D is unresolved. This CDR3 is built from 14 residues. CDR1 is MGHRA, CDR2 YSYEKL, per germline. V was pared by 4 bases and J by 4 bases, with 13 bases between.

This clonotype was picked up a small number of times. This chain connects TRBV6-2 or TRBV6-3 to TRBJ2-3; D ambiguous. Germline loops: CDR1 MNHEY, CDR2 SVGEGT. V lost 6 bases and J lost 4, with 20 bases in between. This CDR3 spans 16 amino acids. The chain's CDR3 is CASSRHGASVPDTQYF. The CDR3, as DNA: TGTGCCAGCAGCCGTCATGGAGCGAGCGTCCCAGATACGCAGTATTTT.

The chain couples TRBV5-1 to TRBJ1-5, with D perhaps matching TRBD1 (5 bases). CDR3 length: 14 residues. V was cut by 4 bases and J by 1 base, with 9 bases left in between. Germline lookup yields CDR1 SGHRS and CDR2 YFSETQ. The CDR3 DNA sequence: TGCGCCAGCAGCCCGGGGGTAAGCAATCAGCCCCAGCATTTT. Its protein product is CASSPGVSNQPQHF.

Notes on this clonotype: Possible read error: a much larger clone is one base away. The chain employs TRBV6-5 and TRBJ2-7, with 10 bases aligning to TRBD1. The CDR3 covers 16 residues. CDR1 and CDR2 (germline): MNHEY, SVGAGI. After removal of 2 bases from V and 5 bases from J, the junction contained 9 bases not matched to a gene. The CDR3 DNA reads TGTGCCAGCAGTTACAACTCGGGGACAGGGGTGAACGAGCAGTACTTC. It specifies CASSYNSGTGVNEQYF.

This chain links TRBV7-2 with TRBJ2-6, with D possibly matching TRBD1 (5 bases). Looked up from germline, CDR1 is SGHTA and CDR2 is FQGNSA. V was pared by 2 bases and J by 4 bases, with 12 bases between. This CDR3 is built from 16 residues. The CDR3 loop is CASSLRQTAGANVLTF. CDR3 coding DNA: TGTGCCAGCAGCTTAAGACAGACTGCCGGGGCCAACGTCCTGACTTTC.

The chain couples TRBV5-6 to TRBJ2-3, with D unresolved. CDR3 length: 14 residues. V was pared by 0 bases and J by 2 bases, with 7 bases between. Germline CDR1 reads SGHDT; CDR2 reads YYEEEE. CDR3 region: CASSLDVFTDTQYF. In DNA, the CDR3 is TGTGCCAGCAGCTTGGACGTTTTCACAGATACGCAGTATTTT.

V gene TRBV12-3 or TRBV12-4 combines with J gene TRBJ2-1; perhaps TRBD2 as D (6 bases). The V gene lost 5 bases and the J gene lost 6 bases, with 8 bases spanning the gap. The CDR3 spans 12 residues. CDR3 protein: CASSTSSNEQFF. The CDR3 DNA follows: TGTGCCAGCAGTACTAGCTCCAATGAGCAGTTCTTC.

This chain joins TRBV11-2 and TRBJ2-1, with 10 bases that match TRBD2. This CDR3 is built from 16 residues. The J segment lost 7 bases and the V segment lost 4 bases, leaving 10 bases of the junction unmatched. Germline V gene data show CDR1 as SGHAT and CDR2 as FQNNGV. In DNA form, the CDR3 reads TGTGCCAGCAGCTCCTATCTAGCGGGGGAAGGTAATGAGCAGTTCTTC. Residues: CASSSYLAGEGNEQFF.

Many counts were recorded for this clonotype. This chain joins TRBV6-6 and TRBJ2-3; TRBD2 matches at 14 bases. The CDR3 totals 16 residues. Trimming removed 6 bases from V and 4 bases from J; junction bases left unmatched: 6. The germline gives CDR1 MNHNY, CDR2 SVGAGI (reference sequence). For the CDR3, the DNA is TGTGCCAGCAGCCTGACTAGCGGGGGGGCGGCAGATACGCAGTATTTT. Translating gives CASSLTSGGAADTQYF.

This clonotype was seen more than once but under ten times. This chain links TRBV28 with TRBJ2-6, with a tentative D call TRBD1 (6 bases). The CDR3 has 16 amino acids. Trimming stripped 7 bases from V and 2 bases from J, with 15 bases between. Germline CDR1 reads MDHEN; CDR2 reads SYDVKM. In DNA, the CDR3 is TGTGCCAGCACCAGCAGGGGCAGGACTGGGGCCAACGTCCTGACTTTC. Amino acids: CASTSRGRTGANVLTF.

This chain connects TRBV7-9 to TRBJ2-2; 7 bases fit TRBD1. Per the germline V gene, CDR1 is SEHNR and CDR2 is FQNEAQ (reference sequence). This CDR3 has 15 residues. V trimming: 5 bases; J trimming: 4 bases; junction bases outside the gene matches: 7. CDR3 region: CASSLDRALTGELFF. The CDR3 DNA is TGTGCCAGCAGCCTCGACAGGGCTCTCACCGGGGAGCTGTTTTTT.

This chain links TRBV20-1 with TRBJ1-2; TRBD1 aligns across 8 bases. V lost 2 bases to trimming and J lost 4 bases; unmatched junction nucleotides: 3. Germline V gives CDR1 DFQATT, CDR2 SNEGSKA (reference sequence). The CDR3 spans 13 residues. Here the CDR3 reads CSARPTGGYGYTF. DNA for the CDR3: TGCAGTGCTAGACCAACAGGGGGCTATGGCTACACCTTC.

This clonotype was counted only a few times. V gene TRBV16 combines with J gene TRBJ2-7; D remains ambiguous. Trimming took off 1 base at V and 4 bases at J, with 8 bases between the two ends. This CDR3 is built from 13 residues. In germline, CDR1 is KGHSY, CDR2 FQNENV. The CDR3: CASSQLGEYEQYV. CDR3 sequence (DNA): TGTGCCAGCAGCCAATTAGGCGAATACGAGCAGTACGTC.

The CDR3: CASSSITYGAETQYF. CDR3 coding DNA: TGTGCCAGCAGCTCCATCACGTACGGGGCAGAGACCCAGTACTTC. The chain recombines TRBV9 with TRBJ2-5; tentatively, D is TRBD1 or TRBD2 (5 bases each). Germline V gene data show CDR1 as SGDLS and CDR2 as YYNGEE. The CDR3 is 15 residues long. V dropped 4 bases and J dropped 4 bases, with 17 bases sitting between them.

The chain links TRBV7-3 to TRBJ2-1; 13 bases map to TRBD2. V shed 3 bases, J shed 9 bases, and the junction held 2 bases outside the gene matches. Germline CDR1 SGHTA, CDR2 FQGTGA. The length of the CDR3 is 14 residues. CDR3 DNA: TGTGCCAGCAGCTTTGGGACTAGCGGGACTGAGCAGTTCTTC. This gives the protein CASSFGTSGTEQFF. Drawing the rest from reference TRBV7-3 and TRBJ2-1, the complete variable domain is GAGVSQTPSNKVTEKGKYVELRCDPISGHTALYWYRQSLGQGPEFLIYFQGTGAADDSGLPNDRFFAVRPEGSVSTLKIQRTERGDSAVYLCASSFGTSGTEQFFGPGTRLTVL.

There are many counts of this clonotype. This chain uses TRBV4-3 with TRBJ2-3; D call uncertain. Germline CDR1 is LGHNA and CDR2 is YSLEER. This CDR3 spans 14 amino acids. The V end lost 3 bases, the J end lost 2 bases, and 9 bases lay between the germline ends. The DNA of the CDR3 is TGCGCCAGCAGCCATACGGACCTCACAGATACGCAGTATTTT. This encodes CASSHTDLTDTQYF.

The sample holds a few counts of this clonotype. The rearrangement links TRBV12-3 or TRBV12-4 to TRBJ2-4; D not resolved. Trimming left V 6 bases short and J 0 bases short, with 9 bases between. CDR3 size: 14 residues. The CDR3 coding sequence is TGTGCCAGCAGCCAACGGGTAGCCAAAAACATTCAGTACTTC. It specifies CASSQRVAKNIQYF.

The chain uses TRBV7-8 and TRBJ2-7; D may match TRBD1 or TRBD2 (5 bases each). The CDR3 contains 16 residues. Germline V gene sequence: CDR1 SGHVS, CDR2 FQNEAQ. V was pared by 3 bases and J by 1 base, with 16 bases between. The CDR3 reads CASSFFAGRGSYEQYF. The CDR3 region has the DNA TGTGCCAGCAGCTTTTTTGCAGGGCGCGGGTCCTACGAGCAGTACTTC.

The chain has TRBV5-4 and TRBJ2-4, with D uncertain. V lost 2 bases to trimming and J lost 7 bases, with 7 bases between them. Germline V gives CDR1 SGHNT, CDR2 YYREEE (reference sequence). CDR3 length: 12 amino acids. The CDR3 sequence is CASSFAGNIQYF. For the CDR3, the DNA is TGTGCCAGCAGCTTCGCCGGGAACATTCAGTACTTC.

J is TRBJ1-2 and V is TRBV6-6; no definite D call. The CDR3 consists of 13 residues. Trimming took off 2 bases at V and 3 bases at J, with 7 bases between the two ends. CDR1 and CDR2 from the germline V gene are MNHNY and SVGAGI (reference sequence). The CDR3: CASSYPQDYGYTF. CDR3 sequence (DNA): TGTGCCAGCAGTTACCCGCAGGACTATGGCTACACCTTC.

There are a few counts of this clonotype. This chain connects TRBV18 to TRBJ2-5; 7 bases line up with TRBD1. From germline, CDR1 is KGHSH and CDR2 LQKENI. V was pared by 4 bases and J by 1 base, with 3 bases of the junction left unmatched. The CDR3 loop spans 14 amino acids. CDR3 residues: CASSLQGIQETQYF. The CDR3 DNA reads as TGTGCCAGCTCACTACAGGGGATCCAAGAGACCCAGTACTTC.

This clonotype was observed a few times. The chain employs TRBV27 and TRBJ2-7; a weak D match, TRBD1 (5 bases). The CDR3 totals 13 residues. From germline, CDR1 is MNHEY and CDR2 SMNVEV (reference sequence). The V and J ends lost 6 bases and 7 bases respectively, with 16 bases between them. The CDR3 sequence: CASSQKGNREQYV. CDR3 sequence (DNA): TGTGCCAGCAGCCAAAAGGGGAATCGGGAGCAGTACGTC.

The J gene is TRBJ2-4, the V gene TRBV6-2 or TRBV6-3, with D possibly matching TRBD1 (5 bases). The germline V gene encodes CDR1 MNHEY and CDR2 SVGEGT. There are 15 residues in the CDR3. Deletions cut 6 bases from V and 6 bases from J, with 18 bases between. CDR3 nucleotides: TGTGCCAGCAGCCAACCCCAAATAGACAGAAACATTCAGTACTTC. Its translation: CASSQPQIDRNIQYF.

The rearrangement uses TRBV9 and TRBJ1-1; 9 bases map to TRBD1. From germline, CDR1 is SGDLS and CDR2 YYNGEE. Unmatched junction bases numbered 7, after V lost 1 base and J lost 0 bases. The CDR3 runs 17 residues. CDR3 amino acids: CASSVTSGQGVNTEAFF. Here the CDR3 DNA reads TGTGCCAGCAGCGTAACCTCGGGACAGGGTGTGAACACTGAAGCTTTCTTT.

V gene TRBV6-6 combines with J gene TRBJ2-3; weak D call: TRBD2 (6 bases). The CDR3 loop spans 13 amino acids. The ends were cut back, 5 bases at V and 4 bases at J, with 10 bases in the middle. CDR1 is MNHNY and CDR2 is SVGAGI in the germline V gene (reference sequence). CDR3 bases: TGTGCCAGCAGTCACCGGGAGTCAGATACGCAGTATTTT. Translation gives CASSHRESDTQYF.